The 23 T cell receptor beta chains given below trace back to one sample, sequenced in a study of T cell responses to AZD1222 COVID-19 vaccine. Profiled with immunoSEQ multiplex PCR; TCRdb holds only in-frame clones, not every one. In the table there are some 130,000 clones, over 85% of which are singletons. Source: peripheral blood, taken 28 days after the second AZD1222 dose. The receptors originated from an adult who received the AZD1222 COVID-19 vaccine.

V is TRBV7-2 and J is TRBJ1-1; tentatively, D is TRBD1 (5 bases). Trimming shortened V by 4 bases and J by 0 bases, and 9 bases separated the two germline ends. Germline CDR1 and CDR2: SGHTA and FQGNSA. CDR3 size: 14 residues. CDR3 in DNA: TGTGCCAGCAGCTCTTACAGGATGAACACTGAAGCTTTCTTT. Translating gives CASSSYRMNTEAFF.

The gene calls are TRBV6-5 and TRBJ2-2; TRBD1 matches at 8 bases. Per germline, CDR1 MNHEY and CDR2 SVGAGI. The CDR3 is 14 amino acids. After removal of 5 bases from V and 7 bases from J, the junction contained 6 bases not matched to a gene. The CDR3 is CASSRTGPGGELFF. CDR3 in DNA: TGTGCCAGCAGTCGGACAGGGCCGGGCGGGGAGCTGTTTTTT.

The gene calls are TRBV27 and TRBJ1-2; a possible D gene is TRBD1 (5 bases). The V gene's germline CDR1 is MNHEY and CDR2 SMNVEV (reference sequence). The CDR3 has 15 amino acids. The V end lost 4 bases, the J end lost 8 bases, and 20 bases lay between the germline ends. The CDR3 here is CASSYLAGKTIGYTF. In DNA, the CDR3 is TGTGCCAGCAGTTACTTGGCAGGGAAAACTATCGGCTACACCTTC.

The chain joins TRBV18 to TRBJ1-1; no firm D call. Germline-derived CDR1 and CDR2 are KGHSH and LQKENI. The CDR3 sequence is 13 residues long. Trimming shortened V by 4 bases and J by 3 bases, and 9 bases separated the two germline ends. Written as DNA, the CDR3 is TGTGCCAGCTCACTGGGTCCTGACACTGAAGCTTTCTTT. It encodes CASSLGPDTEAFF.

This clone has more than one count but fewer than ten. The CDR3 DNA is TGTGCCAGCAGCTACAGGGGCGGCAATCAGCCCCAGCATTTT. The encoded protein is CASSYRGGNQPQHF. The chain links TRBV7-2 to TRBJ1-5; TRBD1 matches 7 bases. Germline V gene sequence: CDR1 SGHTA, CDR2 FQGNSA. V was clipped by 4 bases and J by 2 bases; unmatched bases: 2. The CDR3 runs 14 residues.

The chain couples TRBV4-2 to TRBJ1-4, with 7 bases aligning to TRBD1. Germline V gene lookup returns CDR1 LGHNA and CDR2 YNFKEQ. V was clipped by 2 bases and J by 7 bases; unmatched bases: 7. The CDR3 is made up of 15 amino acids. CDR3 nucleotides: TGTGCCAGCAGCCAAACCGGGACAGTTGGTGAAAAACTGTTTTTT. Residues: CASSQTGTVGEKLFF.

V usage is TRBV27 and J usage is TRBJ2-1; 11 nucleotides align to TRBD2. The CDR3 totals 14 residues. V was clipped by 6 bases and J by 10 bases; unmatched bases: 8. Germline CDR1 is MNHEY and CDR2 is SMNVEV (reference sequence). CDR3 nucleotides: TGTGCCAGCAGGACACTAGCGGGAGCCGGCGAGCAGTTCTTC. Its translation: CASRTLAGAGEQFF.

This sequence joins TRBV11-2 and TRBJ2-1; the match to TRBD2 covers 8 bases. Trimming at V came to 3 bases and at J to 2 bases, leaving 3 bases not matched to a gene. Germline CDR1 and CDR2: SGHAT and FQNNGV. The CDR3 length is 15 residues. The CDR3 DNA reads as TGTGCCAGCAGCTTCGGGGGGGCCGCCTACAATGAGCAGTTCTTC. Encoded protein: CASSFGGAAYNEQFF.

The genes are TRBV4-3 and TRBJ2-3, with 8 bases lining up with TRBD2. From germline, CDR1 is LGHNA and CDR2 YSLEER. The CDR3 covers 15 residues. The V gene end was trimmed by 1 base and the J gene end by 3 bases; junction bases not matched to a gene: 3. The CDR3 region has the DNA TGCGCCAGCAGCCAAGCGGGGGGGCCAACAGATACGCAGTATTTT. Its protein is CASSQAGGPTDTQYF.

This chain joins TRBV19 and TRBJ2-7; 9 bases are a match to TRBD2. J was trimmed by 3 bases and V by 7 bases; bases with no gene match: 4. This CDR3 has 13 amino acids. Germline assignment: CDR1 LNHDA and CDR2 SQIVND (reference sequence). CDR3 DNA: TGTGCCAGTATTAGCGGGAGCGGCTACGAGCAGTACTTC. It is translated as CASISGSGYEQYF.

The gene calls are TRBV14 and TRBJ2-5, with D possibly matching TRBD1 (6 bases). CDR1 is SGHDN and CDR2 is FVKESK in the germline V gene. V was pared by 4 bases and J by 4 bases, with 10 bases between. The CDR3 contains 13 residues. The CDR3 DNA sequence: TGTGCCAGCAGCCCCCTAGGGGGAGAGACCCAGTACTTC. It is translated as CASSPLGGETQYF.

This clone was seen a few times. The CDR3 DNA sequence: TGTGCCAGCTCACCAGGACTGTCTCACCCGGGGGAGCAGTACTTC. Protein sequence: CASSPGLSHPGEQYF. V usage is TRBV18 and J usage is TRBJ2-7; tentatively, D is TRBD2 (5 bases). V gave up 2 bases and J gave up 7 bases, with 18 bases separating them. The germline CDR1 and CDR2 sequences are KGHSH and LQKENI. CDR3 size: 15 residues. Using reference TRBV18 and TRBJ2-7 for the parts outside the CDR3, the full variable domain is NAGVMQNPRHLVRRRGQEARLRCSPMKGHSHVYWYRQLPEEGLKFMVYLQKENIIDESGMPKERFSAEFPKEGPSILRIQQVVRGDSAAYFCASSPGLSHPGEQYFGPGTRLTVT.

The chain is built from TRBV20-1 and TRBJ1-1; 7 bases line up with TRBD1. The trim removed 3 bases at V and 5 bases at J, leaving 15 bases unmatched. Germline CDR1 and CDR2: DFQATT and SNEGSKA (reference sequence). The length of the CDR3 is 16 residues. CDR3 nucleotide sequence: TGCAGTGCTAGTGGGAGGCAGGGGCCAGGGGGGACTGAAGCTTTCTTT. It translates to CSASGRQGPGGTEAFF.

V and J are TRBV5-1 and TRBJ2-1; 8 positions agree with TRBD2. The trim removed 4 bases at V and 3 bases at J, leaving 3 bases unmatched. Germline loops: CDR1 SGHRS, CDR2 YFSETQ. The CDR3 is 14 amino acids. In DNA, the CDR3 is TGCGCCAGCAGCACTAGCGGCCACTACAATGAGCAGTTCTTC. It codes for CASSTSGHYNEQFF.

J is TRBJ1-2 and V is TRBV19; unclear D gene. V was clipped by 3 bases and J by 4 bases, with 12 bases between them. The CDR3 has 14 amino acids. Germline V gene lookup returns CDR1 LNHDA and CDR2 SQIVND (reference sequence). CDR3 loop: CASSIFFTGYGYTF. Written as DNA, the CDR3 is TGTGCCAGTAGTATTTTCTTCACGGGCTATGGCTACACCTTC. The variable domain in full, completed from reference TRBV19 and TRBJ1-2, reads DGGITQSPKYLFRKEGQNVTLSCEQNLNHDAMYWYRQDPGQGLRLIYYSQIVNDFQKGDIAEGYSVSREKKESFPLTVTSAQKNPTAFYLCASSIFFTGYGYTFGSGTRLTVV.

The rearrangement links TRBV7-3 to TRBJ2-2, with TRBD2 matching 9 bases. Germline loops: CDR1 SGHTA, CDR2 FQGTGA. After removal of 1 base from V and 5 bases from J, the junction contained 2 bases not matched to a gene. The CDR3 is 15 residues long. The CDR3 DNA reads TGTGCCAGCAGCTTAAGCGGGAGGGTTACCGGGGAGCTGTTTTTT. It is translated as CASSLSGRVTGELFF. The whole variable domain, filled in from reference TRBV7-3 and TRBJ2-2, reads GAGVSQTPSNKVTEKGKYVELRCDPISGHTALYWYRQSLGQGPEFLIYFQGTGAADDSGLPNDRFFAVRPEGSVSTLKIQRTERGDSAVYLCASSLSGRVTGELFFGEGSRLTVL.

The chain combines TRBV7-7 with TRBJ2-2; D gene ambiguous. Trimming cost V 5 bases and J 5 bases, with 9 bases left between them. The CDR3 covers 13 residues. Germline CDR1 and CDR2: SSHAT and FNYEAQ (reference sequence). The CDR3 loop reads CASSLDQTGELFF. The CDR3 region has the DNA TGTGCCAGCAGCCTAGACCAAACCGGGGAGCTGTTTTTT.

This clone was counted only a few times. This chain uses TRBV7-2 with TRBJ1-5; a weak D match, TRBD1 (5 bases). CDR3 length: 14 amino acids. V lost 2 bases to trimming and J lost 6 bases, with 11 bases between them. Germline CDR1 is SGHTA and CDR2 is FQGNSA. The CDR3 sequence is CASSLIGEGQPQHF. DNA of the CDR3: TGTGCCAGCAGCTTAATAGGGGAGGGTCAGCCCCAGCATTTT.

This clone appeared once. V gene TRBV3-1 (or the pseudogene TRBV3-2) combines with J gene TRBJ2-1, with D perhaps matching TRBD2 (6 bases). This CDR3 has 15 amino acids. The V end was cut by 6 bases, the J end by 5 bases, with 17 bases between. CDR1 is LGHDT, CDR2 YNNKEL, per germline (reference sequence). The CDR3 is CASSQRDLANNEQFF. The CDR3 bases are TGTGCCAGCAGTCAACGGGACCTAGCGAACAATGAGCAGTTCTTC.

The gene calls are TRBV10-3 and TRBJ1-4; D unclear. The CDR3 length is 13 residues. CDR1 is ENHRY and CDR2 is SYGVKD in the germline V gene. V was shortened by 2 bases and J by 8 bases, with 9 bases between the two germline ends. CDR3 amino acids: CAISEDTSEKLFF. Here the CDR3 DNA reads TGTGCCATCAGTGAGGATACATCGGAAAAACTGTTTTTT.

The genes are TRBV3-1 (or the pseudogene TRBV3-2) and TRBJ2-1; TRBD1 agrees at 8 bases. This CDR3 has 16 residues. V dropped 6 bases and J dropped 4; count of bases not matched to a gene: 11. CDR1 and CDR2 (germline): LGHDT, YNNKEL (reference sequence). Here the CDR3 reads CASRPRGTGPYNEQFF. The CDR3 DNA is TGTGCCAGCAGACCACGAGGGACAGGTCCTTACAATGAGCAGTTCTTC.

The chain couples TRBV1 to TRBJ2-7; the table assigns TRBD2, which was not confirmed against the DNA. TRBV1 is termed a pseudogene. The CDR3 has 16 amino acids. As DNA, the CDR3 is TGCACCAGCAGCCAAGATTCGGGATCAAGCCCCTACGAGCAGTACTTC. Amino acid sequence: CTSSQDSGSSPYEQYF.

This clone appeared a single time. The V call is TRBV7-2, the J call TRBJ2-1, with D unresolved. The germline V gene encodes CDR1 SGHTA and CDR2 FQGNSA. This CDR3 spans 13 amino acids. Trimming took off 7 bases at V and 3 bases at J, with 10 bases between the two ends. The CDR3 spells CASILDHYNEQFF. CDR3 DNA: TGTGCCAGCATCCTGGACCACTACAATGAGCAGTTCTTC.